This TCR beta chain is drawn from a study of T cell responses to AZD1222 COVID-19 vaccine. The study, taken as a whole, reports: Clonal diversity may have been underestimated, and the donors were mostly white British, with more females than males. Baseline serology detected seropositivity in only five to seven AZD1222 recipients. Spike was spanned by vaccine-associated CD4 TCRs, with dominance at 160-218 and 743-854.

With respect to this clone: Antigen unknown.

The protocol was immunoSEQ multiplex PCR, while the TCRdb copy is restricted to in-frame clones and leaves out a portion. The sample carries about 150,000 clones, 91% recorded once. CDR3 length: 17 residues. V was cut by 6 bases and J by 3 bases, with 23 bases left in between. Germline CDR1 reads MNHEY; CDR2 reads SMNVEV (reference sequence). Pooled samples include second doses given at about 4 or 12 weeks. This sequence joins TRBV27 and TRBJ1-2; TRBD1 might be the D (6 bases). The receptor's source is an adult who received the AZD1222 COVID-19 vaccine. The sequences come from peripheral blood, collected 28 days after the second AZD1222 dose. The CDR3 region is CASRSIGGTPVHYGYTF. CDR3 in DNA: TGTGCCAGCAGATCCATCGGGGGGACACCCGTACACTATGGCTACACCTTC.